This entry features one T cell receptor beta chain sequence. Each donor gave 9 to 10 milliliters of peripheral blood. These data originate in a study of blood T cells in healthy people across ages. This CDR3 is built from 15 residues. V lost 1 base and J lost 4, with 13 bases in between. Through a sample-barcoded 5' primer and a J-beta primer mix, a second PCR was run for roughly 6 to 12 cycles. TCRdb re-analysed the 5' RACE reads in MiXCR, keeping a single row per CDR3 protein. The sample lists some 1.5 million distinct CDR3 sequences; 28% were seen once. The receptor was derived from a woman aged 30 to 39 in good health. The chain couples TRBV12-3 or TRBV12-4 to TRBJ1-1; perhaps TRBD1 as D (6 bases). Sequenced input: blood. The CDR3: CASSLGVPGATEAFF. The CDR3, as DNA: TGTGCCAGCAGTTTAGGGGTTCCAGGGGCCACTGAAGCTTTCTTT.